Given below is one T cell receptor beta chain in context. The data are from a study of blood T cell repertoires in COVID-19. Study-wide context: Both acute and convalescent COVID-19 samples were obtained from the United States, Italy and Spain.

The CDR3 length is 15 residues. The ends lost 4 bases at V and 0 bases at J; junction bases unmatched: 9. CDR1 and CDR2 from the germline V gene are SQVTM and ANQGSEA. Authors' processing steps: Amplification with reference gene primers provided the estimates of nucleated cell counts. Data came from immunoSEQ multiplex PCR; TCRdb stores just in-frame clones and leaves some out. V and J calls and clone size are copied from that table; D and trimming were computed from the DNA. The data contain about 180,000 clones, 70% to 85% of them singletons. Sequencing was done on a sample of peripheral blood. This sequence originates from a woman older than 75 with acute or convalescent COVID-19. The J gene is TRBJ2-7, the V gene TRBV29-1; TRBD1 matches 7 bases. CDR3 region: CSVVPRTGVSYEQYF. The CDR3 nucleotides read TGCAGCGTTGTACCCCGGACAGGCGTCTCCTACGAGCAGTACTTC.